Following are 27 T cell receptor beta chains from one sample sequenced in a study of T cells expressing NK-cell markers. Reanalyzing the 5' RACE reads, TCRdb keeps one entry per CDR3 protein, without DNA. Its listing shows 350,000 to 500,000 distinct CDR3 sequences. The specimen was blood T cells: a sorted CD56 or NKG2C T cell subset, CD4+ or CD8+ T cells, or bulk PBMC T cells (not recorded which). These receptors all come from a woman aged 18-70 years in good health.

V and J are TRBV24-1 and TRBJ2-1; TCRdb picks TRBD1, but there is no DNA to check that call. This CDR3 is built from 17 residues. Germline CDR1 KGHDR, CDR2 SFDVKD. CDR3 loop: CATSDYRRGRLYNEQFF.

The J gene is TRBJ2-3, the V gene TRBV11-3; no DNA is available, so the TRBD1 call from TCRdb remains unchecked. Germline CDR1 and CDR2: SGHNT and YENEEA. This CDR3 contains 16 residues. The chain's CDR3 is CASSPPGLGSTDTQYF.

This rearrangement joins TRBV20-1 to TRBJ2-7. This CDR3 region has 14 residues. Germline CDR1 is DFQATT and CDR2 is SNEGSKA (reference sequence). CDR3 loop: CSAGDEASSYEQYF.

The CDR3 spells CASSYIGGRSYGYTF. This chain joins TRBV6-5 and TRBJ1-2; TCRdb picks TRBD1, but there is no DNA to check that call. The CDR3 sequence is 15 residues long. Germline values: CDR1 MNHEY, CDR2 SVGAGI.

The CDR3 region is CASSQFVGQPQHF. The V and J genes are TRBV4-2 and TRBJ1-5. The CDR3 is 13 amino acids. The germline V gene encodes CDR1 LGHNA and CDR2 YNFKEQ.

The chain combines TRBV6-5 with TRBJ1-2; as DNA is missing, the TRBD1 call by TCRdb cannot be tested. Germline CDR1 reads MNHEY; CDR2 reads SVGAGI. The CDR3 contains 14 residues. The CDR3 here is CASSLGQTNYGYTF.

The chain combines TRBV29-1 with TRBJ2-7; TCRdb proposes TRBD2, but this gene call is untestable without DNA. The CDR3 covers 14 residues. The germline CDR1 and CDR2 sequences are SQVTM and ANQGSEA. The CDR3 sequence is CSVELSGSWREQYF.

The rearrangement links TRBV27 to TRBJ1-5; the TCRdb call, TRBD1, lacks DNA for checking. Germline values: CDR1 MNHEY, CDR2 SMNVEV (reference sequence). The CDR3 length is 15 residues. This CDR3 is CASSLTWGYNQPQHF.

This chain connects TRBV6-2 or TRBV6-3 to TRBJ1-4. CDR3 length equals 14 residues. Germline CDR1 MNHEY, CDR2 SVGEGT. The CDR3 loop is CASGHTRRDEKLFF.

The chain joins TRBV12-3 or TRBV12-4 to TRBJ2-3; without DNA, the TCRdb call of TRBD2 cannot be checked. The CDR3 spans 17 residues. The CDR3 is CASRSPGLAGGMDTQYF.

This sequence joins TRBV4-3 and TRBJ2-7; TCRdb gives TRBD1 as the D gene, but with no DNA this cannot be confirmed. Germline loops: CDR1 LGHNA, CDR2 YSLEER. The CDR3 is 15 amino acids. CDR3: CASSQDRWGRLEQYF.

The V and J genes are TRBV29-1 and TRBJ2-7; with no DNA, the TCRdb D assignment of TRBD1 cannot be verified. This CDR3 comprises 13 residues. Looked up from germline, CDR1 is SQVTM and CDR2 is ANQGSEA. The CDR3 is CSAGDRVFGEQYF.

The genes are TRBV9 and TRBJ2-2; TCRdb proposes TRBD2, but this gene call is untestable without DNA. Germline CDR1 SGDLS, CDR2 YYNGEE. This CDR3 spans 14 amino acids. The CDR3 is CASSAGGDTGELFF.

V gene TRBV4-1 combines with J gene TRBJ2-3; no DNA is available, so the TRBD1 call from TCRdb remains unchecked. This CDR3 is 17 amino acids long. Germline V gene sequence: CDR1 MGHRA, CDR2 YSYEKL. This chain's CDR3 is CASSLSPGGGAPDTQYF.

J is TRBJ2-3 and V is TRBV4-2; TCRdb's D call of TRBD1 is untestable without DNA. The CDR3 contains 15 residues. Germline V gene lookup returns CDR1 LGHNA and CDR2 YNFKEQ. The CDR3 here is CASSPLRGGDDTQYF.

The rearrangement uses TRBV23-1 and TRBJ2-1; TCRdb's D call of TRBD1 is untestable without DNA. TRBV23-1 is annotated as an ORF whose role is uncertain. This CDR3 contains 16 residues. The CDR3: CASSQPQGQAYNEQFF.

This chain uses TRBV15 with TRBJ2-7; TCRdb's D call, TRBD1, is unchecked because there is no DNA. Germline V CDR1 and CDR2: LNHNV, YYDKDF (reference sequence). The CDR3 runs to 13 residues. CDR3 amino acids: CATSTHSGNEQYF.

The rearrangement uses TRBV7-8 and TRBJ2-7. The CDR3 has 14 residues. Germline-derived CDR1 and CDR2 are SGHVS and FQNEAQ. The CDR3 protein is CASSLRVGPYEQYF.

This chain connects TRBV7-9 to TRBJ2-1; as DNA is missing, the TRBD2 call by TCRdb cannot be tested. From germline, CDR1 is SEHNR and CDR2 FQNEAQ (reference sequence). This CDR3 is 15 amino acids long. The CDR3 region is CASSLGGLGVDFTFF. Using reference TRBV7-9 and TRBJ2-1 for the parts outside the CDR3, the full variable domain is DTGVSQNPRHKITKRGQNVTFRCDPISEHNRLYWYRQTLGQGPEFLTYFQNEAQLEKSRLLSDRFSAERPKGSFSTLEIQRTEQGDSAMYLCASSLGGLGVDFTFFGPGTRLTVL.

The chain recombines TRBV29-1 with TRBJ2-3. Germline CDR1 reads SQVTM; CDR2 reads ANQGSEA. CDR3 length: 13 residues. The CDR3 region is CSVEADPTDTQYF.

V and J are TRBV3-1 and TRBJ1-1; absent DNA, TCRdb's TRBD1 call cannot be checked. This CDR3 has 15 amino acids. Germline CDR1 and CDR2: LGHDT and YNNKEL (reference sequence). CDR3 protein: CASSPPGQGNTEAFF.

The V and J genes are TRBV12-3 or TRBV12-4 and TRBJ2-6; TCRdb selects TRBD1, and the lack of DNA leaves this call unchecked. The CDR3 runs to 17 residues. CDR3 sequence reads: CASNNRGPISGANVLTF.

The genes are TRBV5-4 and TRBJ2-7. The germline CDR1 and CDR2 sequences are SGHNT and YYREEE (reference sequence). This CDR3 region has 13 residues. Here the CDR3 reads CASSGTNPYEQYF.

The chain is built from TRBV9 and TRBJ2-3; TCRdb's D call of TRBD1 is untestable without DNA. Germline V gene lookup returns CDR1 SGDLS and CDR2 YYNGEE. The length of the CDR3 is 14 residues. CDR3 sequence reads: CASSTRGRADTQYF.

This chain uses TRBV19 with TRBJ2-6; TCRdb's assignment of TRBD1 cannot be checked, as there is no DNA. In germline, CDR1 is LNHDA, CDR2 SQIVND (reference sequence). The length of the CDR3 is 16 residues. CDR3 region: CASSAGDSSGANVLTF. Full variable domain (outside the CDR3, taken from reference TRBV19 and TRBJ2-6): DGGITQSPKYLFRKEGQNVTLSCEQNLNHDAMYWYRQDPGQGLRLIYYSQIVNDFQKGDIAEGYSVSREKKESFPLTVTSAQKNPTAFYLCASSAGDSSGANVLTFGAGSRLTVL.

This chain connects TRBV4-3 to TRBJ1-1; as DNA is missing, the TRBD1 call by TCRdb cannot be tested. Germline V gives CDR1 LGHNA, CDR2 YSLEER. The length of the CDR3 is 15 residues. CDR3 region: CASSQEAGFNTEAFF.

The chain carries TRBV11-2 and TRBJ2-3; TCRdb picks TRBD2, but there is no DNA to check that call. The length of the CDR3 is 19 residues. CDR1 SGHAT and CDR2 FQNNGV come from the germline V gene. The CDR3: CASSTNLAGGFERGDTQYF.